A single sample gave rise to the 17 T cell receptor beta chains below, sequenced in a study of blood T cell repertoires in COVID-19. Repertoires were generated with immunoSEQ multiplex PCR, while TCRdb's copy carries only in-frame clones and drops some. The repertoire consists of approximately 410,000 clones, with just over 85% occurring once and the leading ten covering almost 1.5%. The sample consisted of peripheral blood. These TCRs come from a woman under 40 with active or convalescent COVID-19.

J is TRBJ1-1 and V is TRBV29-1; weak D call: TRBD1 (5 bases). Germline CDR1 and CDR2: SQVTM and ANQGSEA. V was shortened by 1 base and J by 0 bases, with 9 bases between the two germline ends. The CDR3 is made up of 14 amino acids. CDR3 bases: TGCAGCGTTGAAGGAGAGACAGTGAACACTGAAGCTTTCTTT. Amino acids: CSVEGETVNTEAFF.

V is TRBV10-3 and J is TRBJ2-3, with D maybe TRBD1 (9 bases). The CDR3 sequence is 17 residues long. Trimming removed 7 bases at V and 8 bases at J, with 28 bases between. Germline values: CDR1 ENHRY, CDR2 SYGVKD. The CDR3 region is CAITRGGTGGSGGTQYF. CDR3 nucleotides: TGTGCCATCACCCGGGGGGGAACAGGGGGCTCGGGAGGTACGCAGTATTTT.

This clone was detected a few times. The gene calls are TRBV10-3 and TRBJ1-1; D possibly corresponds to TRBD1 (6 bases). The CDR3 contains 13 residues. CDR1 and CDR2 (germline): ENHRY, SYGVKD. Deletions cut 7 bases from V and 2 bases from J, with 11 bases between. The DNA of the CDR3 is TGTGCCATCAACCCGACAGGAAACACTGAAGCTTTCTTT. The encoded protein is CAINPTGNTEAFF.

This clone was picked up one time. The chain carries TRBV6-2 or TRBV6-3 and TRBJ1-5, with D perhaps matching TRBD1 (5 bases). The CDR3 extends over 16 amino acids. CDR1 MNHEY and CDR2 SVGEGT come from the germline V gene. The ends were cut back, 6 bases at V and 4 bases at J, with 19 bases in the middle. In DNA, the CDR3 is TGTGCCAGCAGCATACGGGACTGGCTTGGAAATCAGCCCCAGCATTTT. Translation: CASSIRDWLGNQPQHF.

V usage is TRBV5-1 and J usage is TRBJ2-1; D ambiguous. CDR1 is SGHRS, CDR2 YFSETQ, per germline. The CDR3 has 12 amino acids. Trimming cost V 0 bases and J 5 bases, with 3 bases left between them. CDR3 nucleotide sequence: TGCGCCAGCAGCTTGGGGCACAATGAGCAGTTCTTC. Translated: CASSLGHNEQFF.

CDR3 nucleotides: TGTGCCAGCAGCCACACAGGGGCATCACGCTATGGCTACACCTTC. Residues: CASSHTGASRYGYTF. The gene calls are TRBV3-1 (or the pseudogene TRBV3-2) and TRBJ1-2; 7 bases map to TRBD1. V gave up 3 bases and J gave up 4 bases; unmatched junction bases: 8. The V gene's germline CDR1 is LGHDT and CDR2 YNNKEL (reference sequence). The CDR3 extends over 15 amino acids.

V is TRBV21-1 and J is TRBJ2-1; TRBD1, the D gene given by the table, was not confirmed from the DNA. TRBV21-1 is recorded as a pseudogene. The CDR3 sequence is 17 residues long. CDR3: CASSKDRGQAGHNEQFF. In DNA form, the CDR3 reads TGTGCCAGCAGCAAGGACAGGGGGCAGGCTGGACACAATGAGCAGTTCTTC.

This clone was observed a handful of times. The V call is TRBV6-1, the J call TRBJ1-2; D possibly corresponds to TRBD1 (6 bases). The V and J ends lost 1 base and 4 bases respectively, with 16 bases between them. This CDR3 is built from 16 residues. CDR1 is MNHNS, CDR2 SASEGT, per germline. CDR3 protein: CASSEELRQEIYGYTF. As DNA, the CDR3 is TGTGCCAGCAGTGAAGAACTCCGACAGGAAATCTATGGCTACACCTTC.

The chain uses TRBV5-6 and TRBJ2-7; no reliable D call. CDR3 length equals 12 residues. V was cut by 4 bases and J by 1 base, with 6 bases left in between. The germline V gene has CDR1 SGHDT and CDR2 YYEEEE. The CDR3 protein is CASSTESYEQYF. The CDR3 DNA reads TGTGCCAGCAGCACGGAGTCCTACGAGCAGTACTTC.

The chain joins TRBV9 to TRBJ1-2; 9 nucleotides agree with TRBD1. The junction had 8 bases not matched to a gene; V was cut back by 4 bases and J by 4 bases. Germline CDR1 is SGDLS and CDR2 is YYNGEE. The CDR3 runs 15 residues. CDR3 loop: CASSLKDRGTYGYTF. The CDR3 DNA reads as TGTGCCAGCAGCCTGAAGGACAGGGGCACCTATGGCTACACCTTC. The full variable domain, in which reference TRBV9 and TRBJ1-2 provide the parts outside the CDR3, is DSGVTQTPKHLITATGQRVTLRCSPRSGDLSVYWYQQSLDQGLQFLIQYYNGEERAKGNILERFSAQQFPDLHSELNLSSLELGDSALYFCASSLKDRGTYGYTFGSGTRLTVV.

V is TRBV5-1 and J is TRBJ2-7, with 9 bases fitting TRBD2. Unmatched junction bases numbered 4, after V lost 0 bases and J lost 0 bases. Germline CDR1 SGHRS, CDR2 YFSETQ. CDR3 length: 16 amino acids. The CDR3 DNA follows: TGCGCCAGCAGCTTGGGTAGCGGGAGAACCTCCTACGAGCAGTACTTC. Amino acids: CASSLGSGRTSYEQYF.

The chain combines TRBV4-1 with TRBJ1-2, with D maybe TRBD1 (6 bases). The germline gives CDR1 MGHRA, CDR2 YSYEKL. CDR3 size: 14 residues. The V gene lost 2 bases and the J gene lost 8 bases, with 15 bases spanning the gap. The CDR3 loop reads CASSQLGQLMGYTF. The DNA of the CDR3 is TGCGCCAGCAGCCAACTAGGACAGCTAATGGGCTACACCTTC.

This chain joins TRBV7-2 and TRBJ1-3, with D perhaps matching TRBD1 (5 bases). Germline V lookup: CDR1 SGHTA, CDR2 FQGNSA. V shed 5 bases and J shed 0 bases, with 11 bases lying between them. The CDR3 totals 15 residues. This CDR3 is CASSPDGGSGNTIYF. The CDR3 DNA sequence: TGTGCCAGCAGCCCGGACGGGGGCTCTGGAAACACCATATATTTT.

The chain carries TRBV4-2 and TRBJ2-3, with 11 bases matching TRBD2. After removal of 4 bases from V and 0 bases from J, the junction contained 3 bases not matched to a gene. The V gene's germline CDR1 is LGHNA and CDR2 YNFKEQ. The CDR3 covers 16 residues. CDR3 nucleotides: TGTGCCAGCAGCCCCCGGACTAGCGGGAGCACAGATACGCAGTATTTT. Translation: CASSPRTSGSTDTQYF.

This clone was found once. V gene TRBV19 combines with J gene TRBJ2-1, with TRBD1 identical over 7 bases. Germline V gene sequence: CDR1 LNHDA, CDR2 SQIVND (reference sequence). After removal of 3 bases from V and 0 bases from J, the junction contained 8 bases not matched to a gene. The CDR3 loop spans 17 amino acids. CDR3 bases: TGTGCCAGTAGTATTCCGCGACAGGGAGCCTCCTACAATGAGCAGTTCTTC. This codes for CASSIPRQGASYNEQFF.

This chain connects TRBV5-4 to TRBJ2-7, with D tentatively TRBD2 (7 bases). The germline V gene has CDR1 SGHNT and CDR2 YYREEE (reference sequence). The CDR3 has 16 residues. Trimming left V 0 bases short and J 7 bases short, with 20 bases between. The CDR3 DNA sequence: TGTGCCAGCAGCTTGGCCAATAGGGGGGGAAGGGAAGAGCAGTACTTC. Translation gives CASSLANRGGREEQYF.

J is TRBJ2-4 and V is TRBV27; TRBD2 agrees at 10 bases. After removal of 5 bases from V and 0 bases from J, the junction contained 22 bases not matched to a gene. The CDR3 is 22 residues long. Germline CDR1 is MNHEY and CDR2 is SMNVEV (reference sequence). The CDR3 DNA is TGTGCCAGCAGTCAAGGCCCGCCCTCACTAGCGGGAATTAAACTAGCCAAAAACATTCAGTACTTC. It translates to CASSQGPPSLAGIKLAKNIQYF.